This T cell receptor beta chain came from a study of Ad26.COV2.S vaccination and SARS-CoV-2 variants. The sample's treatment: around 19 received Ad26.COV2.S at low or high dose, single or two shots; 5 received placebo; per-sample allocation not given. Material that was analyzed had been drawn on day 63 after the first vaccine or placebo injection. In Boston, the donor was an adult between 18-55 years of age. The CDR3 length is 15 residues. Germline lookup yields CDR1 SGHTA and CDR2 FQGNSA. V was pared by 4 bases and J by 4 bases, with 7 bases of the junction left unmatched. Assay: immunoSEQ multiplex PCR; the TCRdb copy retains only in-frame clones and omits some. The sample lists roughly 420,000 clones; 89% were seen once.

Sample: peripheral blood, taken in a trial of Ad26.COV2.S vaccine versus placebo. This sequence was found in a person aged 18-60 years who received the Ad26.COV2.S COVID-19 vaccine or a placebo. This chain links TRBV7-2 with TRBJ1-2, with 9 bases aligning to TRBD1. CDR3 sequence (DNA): TGTGCCAGCAGCTCTTACAGGGGGCTAGGCTATGGCTACACCTTC. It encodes CASSSYRGLGYGYTF.